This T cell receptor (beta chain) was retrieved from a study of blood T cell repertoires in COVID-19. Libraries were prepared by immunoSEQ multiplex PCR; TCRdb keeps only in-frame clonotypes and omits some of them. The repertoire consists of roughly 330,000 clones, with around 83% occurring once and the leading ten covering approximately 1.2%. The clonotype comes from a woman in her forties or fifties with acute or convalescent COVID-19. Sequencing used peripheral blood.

The CDR3 reads CASGLDLGSGANNSPLHF. DNA for the CDR3: TGTGCTAGTGGTTTGGACCTCGGGTCAGGGGCGAATAATTCACCCCTCCACTTT. The chain couples TRBV12-5 to TRBJ1-6, with D perhaps matching TRBD1 (6 bases). V shed 1 base and J shed 5 bases, with 18 bases lying between them. The germline V gene encodes CDR1 LGHNT and CDR2 FRNRAP. CDR3 length equals 18 residues.